The 17 T cell receptor beta chains below all came from one sample that was sequenced in a study of tissue T cells after allogeneic stem cell transplantation. The time point: mouse harvest day 14 after allogeneic transplant. Tail vein injection delivered 10^7 T-cell-depleted bone marrow cells and 10^6 splenic CD5+ T cells. This table comes from immunoSEQ multiplex PCR, and its TCRdb copy is limited to in-frame clones, with some not included. The sample lists about 5,200 clones; around a third were seen once. Input material: skin. These receptors were taken from a female BALB/c mouse given C57BL/6 T cells with graft-versus-host disease after an allogeneic hematopoietic cell transplant.

With regard to this clone: Gene names are mouse gene names. The CDR3 end falls 1 residue outside the read, so it is completed with the germline J gene. J is TRBJ1-6 and V is TRBV3; D not resolved. TRBJ1-6 is annotated as an ORF whose role is uncertain. Germline loops: CDR1 SNHLY, CDR2 FYNGKV (reference sequence). This CDR3 is 14 amino acids long. V dropped 6 bases and J dropped 3 bases, with 9 bases sitting between them. The CDR3 sequence is CASRRRVYNSPLYF. Partial CDR3 DNA: TGTGCCAGCAGGAGGAGGGTCTATAATTCGCCCCTCTAC.

Remarks on this clone: Gene and germline names: mouse. The DNA ends 1 residue before the CDR3 does, and the rest of the CDR3 is filled in from the germline J gene. The J gene is TRBJ1-3, the V gene TRBV13-2, with D hard to call. Germline CDR1 NNHNN, CDR2 SYGAGS (reference sequence). The CDR3 consists of 15 residues. The germline V and J ends were trimmed by 0 bases and 0 bases, with 7 bases remaining between them. The CDR3 loop reads CASGDVGDSGNTLYF. The sequenced CDR3 bases are TGTGCCAGCGGTGATGTGGGAGATTCTGGAAATACGCTCTAT.

A few counts support this clone. Germline and genes: mouse. The sequenced fragment ends 1 residue before the CDR3 boundary, so the rest is inferred from the germline J gene. This chain connects TRBV13-1 to TRBJ2-1; tentatively, D is TRBD1 (6 bases). This CDR3 region has 13 residues. Germline CDR1 reads NSHNY; CDR2 reads SYGAGN. The V end lost 6 bases, the J end lost 4 bases, and 11 bases lay between the germline ends. CDR3 sequence: CASKPGQYAEQFF. The covered CDR3 bases are TGTGCCAGCAAACCGGGACAATATGCTGAGCAGTTC.

With respect to this clone: Mouse names are used for the genes. The CDR3 end lies 1 residue beyond the end of the read and is filled in from the germline J gene. The J gene is TRBJ1-1, the V gene TRBV31; D unclear. Germline V CDR1 and CDR2: GKSSPN, SITVG. The V and J ends lost 0 bases and 0 bases respectively, with 5 bases between them. There are 13 residues in the CDR3. This CDR3 reads CAWSLDANTEVFF. CDR3 bases read: TGTGCCTGGAGTCTGGATGCAAACACAGAAGTCTTC. Based on the CDR3 plus reference TRBV31 and TRBJ1-1, the full variable domain is AQTIHQWPVAEIKAVGSPLSLGCTIKGKSSPNLYWYWQATGGTLQQLFYSITVGQVESVVQLNLSASRPKDDQFILSTEKLLLSHSGFYLCAWSLDANTEVFFGKGTRLTVV.

This clone occurred a few times. Gene labels here are mouse ones. The read terminates 1 residue ahead of where the CDR3 ends, so the germline J gene completes it. The J gene is TRBJ2-7, the V gene TRBV31, with 10 positions matching TRBD2. There are 14 residues in the CDR3. Trimming took 0 bases from V and 3 from J; bases not matched to a gene: 2. Per germline, CDR1 GKSSPN and CDR2 SITVG. CDR3 sequence: CAWSLDWGVYEQYF. CDR3 bases read: TGTGCCTGGAGTCTAGACTGGGGGGTCTATGAACAGTAC.

About this clone itself: Gene names are the mouse ones. The observed sequence ends 1 residue before the CDR3 terminus, with the missing tail filled in from the germline J gene. The chain couples TRBV13-2 to TRBJ2-7, with 8 bases lining up with TRBD2. Germline V lookup: CDR1 NNHNN, CDR2 SYGAGS (reference sequence). The V and J ends lost 2 bases and 0 bases, in that order; junction bases with no gene match: 1. CDR3 length: 14 residues. The CDR3 DNA, read in part, is TGTGCCAGCGGTGACTGGGGGGTCTCCTATGAACAGTAC. This gives the protein CASGDWGVSYEQY. In full, the CDR3 is CASGDWGVSYEQYF.

Regarding this clone: Gene labels here are mouse ones. The CDR3 protein is CASSLQGRAEQFF. Partial CDR3 DNA: TGTGCCAGCAGTCTGCAGGGGCGGGCTGAGCAGTTC. This chain connects TRBV26 to TRBJ2-1, with a weak D call TRBD1 (6 bases). The CDR3 is cut off 1 residue early in the read; its end comes from the germline J gene. The germline V gene has CDR1 KGHPV and CDR2 FQNQEV (reference sequence). CDR3 size: 13 residues. Trimming took off 2 bases at V and 7 bases at J, with 9 bases between the two ends.

By share of the sample, this clone is medium-sized. Genes here carry mouse names. The missing CDR3 end, 1 residue past where the read stops, is filled in from the germline J gene. The rearrangement links TRBV23 to TRBJ1-4; the D call in the table, TRBD1, was not verified against the DNA. Germline lookup yields CDR1 KGHTA and CDR2 FQNQQP. The CDR3 consists of 15 residues. Partial CDR3 DNA: TGCTCCAGCAGTCAATGGACAGGGGACGGCGAAAGATTATTT. Encoded protein: CSSSQWTGDGERLF. The CDR3, in full, reads CSSSQWTGDGERLFF.

Details on this clone: The gene symbols are mouse symbols. Read sequence stops 1 residue before the CDR3 end, and the germline J gene provides the missing end. The V and J genes are TRBV12-2 and TRBJ2-5; possible D gene TRBD1, 7 bases. Germline-derived CDR1 and CDR2 are SGHLS and HYDKME. Trimming pared 0 bases from V and 6 bases from J, leaving 12 bases between. The CDR3 runs 14 residues. CDR3 loop: CASSLEGARDTQYF. Partial CDR3 DNA: TGTGCCAGCTCTCTCGAGGGGGCGCGCGACACCCAGTAC.

Points on this clone: Gene names are mouse gene names. The CDR3 bases that were read are TGTGCCAGCAGTCTCCCGGGACAGGGGACCGAAAGATTATTT. Its protein is CASSLPGQGTERLF. The CDR3 in its entirety is CASSLPGQGTERLFF. V is TRBV26 and J is TRBJ1-4; TRBD1 aligns across 10 bases. The sequence runs out 1 residue before the end of the CDR3; the remainder is reconstructed from the germline J gene. The V gene's germline CDR1 is KGHPV and CDR2 FQNQEV (reference sequence). The V gene end was trimmed by 3 bases and the J gene end by 7 bases; junction bases not matched to a gene: 5. There are 15 residues in the CDR3.

The table lists this clone with a few counts. The gene names given are mouse names. The read finishes 1 residue shy of the CDR3 end, and the germline J gene is used to complete it. The rearrangement uses TRBV26 and TRBJ1-4; D is uncertain. The CDR3 loop spans 13 amino acids. The germline V gene encodes CDR1 KGHPV and CDR2 FQNQEV (reference sequence). Trimming took 4 bases from V and 0 from J, leaving 3 bases between them. CDR3 DNA, as far as it was read: TGTGCCAGCAGTCAGGTTTCCAACGAAAGATTATTT. Protein product: CASSQVSNERLF. The full CDR3 reads CASSQVSNERLFF. The whole variable domain, filled in from reference TRBV26 and TRBJ1-4, reads NSKVIQTPRYLVKGQGQKAKMRCIPEKGHPVVFWYQQNKNNEFKFLINFQNQEVLQQIDMTEKRFSAECPSNSPCSLEIQSSEAGDSALYLCASSQVSNERLFFGHGTKLSVL.

Comment on this clone: Genes here carry mouse names. The read is 1 residue too short to cover the CDR3 end, so that end is filled in from the germline J gene. V and J are TRBV3 and TRBJ2-4; D is undetermined. V was shortened by 5 bases and J by 0 bases, with 9 bases between the two germline ends. The CDR3 has 14 residues. The germline CDR1 and CDR2 sequences are SNHLY and FYNGKV (reference sequence). This CDR3 is CASSPGRSQNTLYF. CDR3 bases read: TGTGCCAGCAGCCCAGGCCGAAGTCAAAACACCTTGTAC.

By sample fraction, this clone is medium-sized (0.01 to 0.1%). The genes and germline here are from mouse. The read terminates 1 residue before the CDR3 end, so the remaining end is supplied by the germline J gene. The chain uses TRBV26 and TRBJ2-7, with TRBD1 matching 9 bases. This CDR3 contains 15 residues. The germline V gene encodes CDR1 KGHPV and CDR2 FQNQEV (reference sequence). Germline trimming cut 0 bases from V and 0 bases from J; bases unmatched to any gene: 0. CDR3 DNA (partial): TGTGCCAGCAGTCTGTCGACAGGGGGCTCCTATGAACAGTAC. Residues: CASSLSTGGSYEQY. The whole CDR3 reads CASSLSTGGSYEQYF.

By sample fraction, this clone is medium-sized. Gene names denote mouse genes. From the germline J gene comes the end of the CDR3, since the read stops 1 residue before it. This chain links TRBV26 with TRBJ1-1, with a weak D call TRBD1 (5 bases). The CDR3 is 14 residues long. Germline V gene data show CDR1 as KGHPV and CDR2 as FQNQEV (reference sequence). Trimming left V 2 bases short and J 0 bases short, with 7 bases between. The CDR3 sequence: CASSLGGANTEVFF. CDR3 bases read: TGTGCCAGCAGTCTGGGGGGGGCAAACACAGAAGTCTTC.

Points on this clone: The genes and germline here are from mouse. The read terminates 1 residue before the CDR3 end, so the remaining end is supplied by the germline J gene. The chain uses TRBV23 and TRBJ1-4; TRBD1 is the table's D call, not checked against the DNA. The germline CDR1 and CDR2 sequences are KGHTA and FQNQQP. The CDR3 is 14 amino acids. The CDR3 reads CSSSPGASNERLFF. Partial CDR3 DNA: TGCTCCAGCAGTCCAGGGGCTTCCAACGAAAGATTATTT. The complete variable domain, with remaining parts taken from reference TRBV23 and TRBJ1-4, reads DAAVTQKPRYLIKMKGQEAEMKCIPEKGHTAVFWYQQKQSKELKFLIYFQNQQPLDQIDMVKERFSAVCPSSSLCSLGIRTCEAEDSALYLCSSSPGASNERLFFGHGTKLSVL.

This clone was seen a handful of times. Genes here carry mouse names. The CDR3 is cut off 1 residue early in the read; its end comes from the germline J gene. The V and J genes are TRBV5 and TRBJ2-7, with a weak D call TRBD1 (5 bases). Trimming left V 4 bases short and J 6 bases short, with 10 bases between. Germline V gene data show CDR1 as LGHNA and CDR2 as YNLKQL (reference sequence). This CDR3 comprises 12 residues. Partial CDR3 DNA: TGTGCCAGCAGCCCCCAGGGTCTTGAACAGTAC. Translating it yields CASSPQGLEQY. The whole CDR3 is CASSPQGLEQYF.

This clone occurred a few times. Here the gene names and germline are mouse. The read ends 1 residue early relative to the CDR3; the germline J gene fills the gap. The chain combines TRBV4 with TRBJ2-4, with D possibly TRBD2 on 6 matching bases. The CDR3 totals 13 residues. The germline V gene has CDR1 LGHDT and CDR2 YNNKQL (reference sequence). The V end was cut by 8 bases, the J end by 0 bases, with 9 bases between. CDR3 sequence: CASLTGSQNTLYF. CDR3 DNA, as far as it was read: TGTGCCAGCCTCACTGGGAGTCAAAACACCTTGTAC.